These 2 T cell receptor beta chains came from one sample sequenced in a study of blood T cell repertoires in COVID-19. Assay: immunoSEQ multiplex PCR; the TCRdb copy retains only in-frame clones and omits some. The table records roughly 250,000 clones, 80% to 95% of them present only once. The sample comprised peripheral blood. The receptor source for this set is a man in his thirties or forties with COVID-19, enrolled during active disease.

J is TRBJ1-2 and V is TRBV30; 10 bases align to TRBD1. From germline, CDR1 is GTSNPN and CDR2 SVGIG (reference sequence). Losses at the gene ends were 1 base for V and 1 base for J; bases not matched to a gene: 6. The CDR3 is 16 residues long. For the CDR3, the DNA is TGTGCCTGGAGTGCCTCCAGGACAGGGGGTAACTATGGCTACACCTTC. Encoded protein: CAWSASRTGGNYGYTF.

J is TRBJ1-2 and V is TRBV30; D is unresolved. The V end lost 6 bases, the J end lost 3 bases, and 11 bases lay between the germline ends. Germline values: CDR1 GTSNPN, CDR2 SVGIG (reference sequence). The CDR3 length is 12 residues. The CDR3 spells CACLYTYYGYTF. DNA of the CDR3: TGTGCCTGCCTTTACACCTACTATGGCTACACCTTC.